This TCR beta chain was observed in a study of cytomegalovirus exposure and HLA in healthy donors. Study observations and caveats: Common viral pathogens (according to a later analysis) appeared linked to several of the most significant clusters.

The study ran its PCR with 60 Vbeta and 13 Jbeta primers. Profiling relied on immunoSEQ multiplex PCR, and the TCRdb table lists in-frame clones only, not all of them. Found here are about 120,000 clones, roughly 70% of them singletons; the top ten hold approximately 3.9%. Turning to this clone: Antigen unknown.

Germline CDR1 is LNHNV and CDR2 is YYDKDF (reference sequence). This CDR3 region has 16 residues. Trimming cost V 0 bases and J 4 bases, with 13 bases left between them. The receptor's source is a man aged 40-50 years in good health and CMV-seropositive. The genes are TRBV15 and TRBJ1-5, with D uncertain. Specimen: PBMCs. The CDR3 sequence is CATSRDQRTVNQPQHF. The CDR3 DNA sequence: TGTGCCACCAGCAGAGATCAAAGGACTGTGAATCAGCCCCAGCATTTT.